The rows below give T cell receptor beta chains drawn from one sample of a study of cytomegalovirus exposure and HLA in healthy donors. The assay was immunoSEQ multiplex PCR, and TCRdb's table has in-frame clones only and misses some. The data hold about 43,000 clones, with 60% to 80% observed a single time. What was sequenced was PBMCs. The receptors shown here come from a man aged 30 to 45 in good health and CMV-seronegative. Both conserved end residues are part of each CDR3. A D gene is named only where the DNA matches it firmly. Only part of the rows carry a size: once, few, many, or a class if the clone is expanded.

>once|TRBD1|TRBV11-2|TRBJ2-5
CASSFTGVQETQYF
TGTGCCAGCAGCTTCACAGGGGTTCAAGAGACCCAGTACTTC
>.|TRBD1|TRBV6-1|TRBJ1-6
CASSADRGNSPLHF
TGTGCCAGCAGTGCGGACAGGGGAAATTCACCCCTCCACTTT
>few|.|TRBV28|TRBJ2-7
CASSLFGQYEQYF
TGTGCCAGCAGTTTATTCGGACAGTACGAGCAGTACTTC
>.|TRBD2|TRBV5-1|TRBJ2-3
CASSELSSGRNTDTQYF
TGCGCCAGCAGCGAGCTATCTAGCGGGAGAAACACAGATACGCAGTATTTT
>.|TRBD1|TRBV7-3|TRBJ2-7
CASSRSGTGYNEQYF
TGTGCCAGCAGCAGATCCGGGACAGGGTATAACGAGCAGTACTTC
>few|.|TRBV19|TRBJ1-6
CASSISSYNSPLHF
TGTGCCAGTAGTATCAGCTCCTATAATTCACCCCTCCACTTT
>.|.|TRBV29-1|TRBJ2-7
CSVVPIPRGDEQYF
TGCAGCGTTGTTCCAATTCCCAGGGGGGACGAGCAGTACTTC
>.|.|TRBV7-9|TRBJ1-1
CASRLKTENTEAFF
TGTGCCAGCAGATTGAAGACAGAGAACACTGAAGCTTTCTTT
>.|.|TRBV28|TRBJ1-5
CASSWGGNQPQHF
TGTGCCAGCAGTTGGGGGGGCAATCAGCCCCAGCATTTT
>.|TRBD2|TRBV29-1|TRBJ2-3
CSVVGLAGGDTQYF
TGCAGCGTTGTGGGACTAGCGGGAGGAGATACGCAGTATTTT
>.|TRBD2|TRBV4-2|TRBJ2-2
CASSPKGLAGGYTGELFF
TGTGCCAGCAGCCCCAAGGGATTAGCGGGAGGGTACACCGGGGAGCTGTTTTTT
>.|.|TRBV30|TRBJ1-1
CAWSAKGGADGAFF
TGTGCCTGGAGTGCCAAGGGAGGGGCGGATGGAGCTTTCTTT
>.|TRBD2|TRBV4-3|TRBJ2-2
CASSQDGGGTSGKRELFF
TGCGCCAGCAGCCAAGACGGAGGGGGGACTAGCGGGAAACGGGAGCTGTTTTTT
>.|.|TRBV6-5|TRBJ2-3
CASSYVSPTDTQYF
TGTGCCAGCAGTTACGTTAGCCCTACAGATACGCAGTATTTT
>.|.|TRBV6-6|TRBJ2-5
CASAGNQETQYF
TGTGCCAGCGCCGGGAACCAAGAGACCCAGTACTTC
>.|.|TRBV7-3|TRBJ1-3
CASSPRGSGNTIYF
TGTGCCAGCAGCCCCAGGGGTTCCGGAAACACCATATATTTT
>.|TRBD1|TRBV30|TRBJ1-5
CAWSTGQFNQPQHF
TGTGCCTGGAGTACGGGACAGTTTAATCAGCCCCAGCATTTT
>.|.|TRBV30|TRBJ2-3
CAWSVELVSITDTQYF
TGTGCCTGGAGTGTAGAACTAGTTTCAATCACAGATACGCAGTATTTT
>.|TRBD2|TRBV29-1|TRBJ2-1
CSARTSGRGSAYNEQFF
TGCAGCGCCCGGACTAGCGGGAGGGGGAGCGCCTACAATGAGCAGTTCTTC
>.|.|TRBV19|TRBJ2-7
CASSPVVLASYEQYF
TGTGCCAGTAGTCCCGTGGTCTTGGCCTCCTACGAGCAGTACTTC
>few|TRBD1|TRBV28|TRBJ1-2
CASSSRDRLYYGYTF
TGTGCCAGCAGTTCAAGGGACAGGTTGTACTATGGCTACACCTTC
>once|TRBD2|TRBV18|TRBJ2-1
CASSSGLAAYNEQFF
TGTGCCAGCTCATCTGGACTAGCGGCCTACAATGAGCAGTTCTTC
>.|TRBD2|TRBV19|TRBJ2-1
CASSRRTSSNEQFF
TGTGCCAGTTCTAGGCGGACTAGCTCAAATGAGCAGTTCTTC
>.|TRBD1|TRBV2|TRBJ1-4
CASIRGWDEKLFF
TGTGCCAGCATCAGGGGGTGGGATGAAAAACTGTTTTTT
>.|TRBD1|TRBV5-6|TRBJ2-3
CASSGIQGFGDTQYF
TGTGCCAGCAGCGGCATACAGGGGTTCGGAGATACGCAGTATTTT
>.|.|TRBV28|TRBJ1-5
CASSRQDISNQPQHF
TGTGCCAGCAGCCGACAGGATATTAGCAATCAGCCCCAGCATTTT
>.|.|TRBV5-1|TRBJ2-7
CASSLSPGVKSYEQYF
TGCGCCAGCAGCTTGAGCCCGGGAGTAAAGTCCTACGAGCAGTACTTC
>.|.|TRBV12-2|TRBJ1-1
CASRFDRVMNTEAFF
TGTGCAAGTCGCTTTGACAGGGTAATGAACACTGAAGCTTTCTTT
>.|.|TRBV21-1|TRBJ2-1
CASSTRDGSSYNEQFF
TGTGCCAGCAGCACCCGGGACGGGAGCTCCTACAATGAGCAGTTCTTC
>.|.|TRBV6-5|TRBJ1-1
CASRRRRNTEAFF
TGTGCCAGCCGGCGGCGAAGGAACACTGAAGCTTTCTTT
>few|.|TRBV27|TRBJ2-7
CASSLQGGGYEQYF
TGTGCCAGCAGTTTACAAGGGGGGGGGTACGAGCAGTACTTC
>.|TRBD1|TRBV27|TRBJ1-2
CASSNGQGIGYTF
TGTGCCAGCAGTAACGGACAGGGGATCGGCTACACCTTC
>.|.|TRBV7-6|TRBJ2-3
CASSWRLGGTDTQYF
TGTGCCAGCAGCTGGCGACTAGGAGGCACAGATACGCAGTATTTT
>.|.|TRBV29-1|TRBJ1-2
CSVFRTDDYGYTF
TGCAGCGTTTTTAGGACAGATGACTATGGCTACACCTTC
>.|TRBD1|TRBV7-2|TRBJ1-5
CASSFGQGAFQPQHF
TGTGCCAGCAGCTTCGGACAGGGGGCCTTTCAGCCCCAGCATTTT
>.|.|TRBV18|TRBJ2-1
CASSPQLASSYNEQFF
TGTGCCAGCTCTCCTCAACTAGCTAGCTCCTACAATGAGCAGTTCTTC
>.|TRBD2|TRBV4-1|TRBJ2-7
CASSQDPSGSTYYYEQYF
TGCGCCAGCAGCCAAGATCCTAGCGGGAGCACATATTACTACGAGCAGTACTTC
>.|.|TRBV7-2|TRBJ2-1
CASSLDTSRNEQFF
TGTGCCAGCAGCTTGGATACTAGCCGCAATGAGCAGTTCTTC
>.|.|TRBV18|TRBJ2-1
CASSQMPENEQFF
TGTGCCAGCTCACAGATGCCGGAGAATGAGCAGTTCTTC
>.|TRBD1|TRBV19|TRBJ1-2
CASSPLSGTGAYGYTF
TGTGCCAGTAGCCCACTCTCCGGGACAGGGGCGTATGGCTACACCTTC
>.|TRBD2|TRBV2|TRBJ2-7
CASSRGTSGIYEQYF
TGTGCCAGCAGTCGGGGGACTAGCGGGATCTACGAGCAGTACTTC
>few|.|TRBV30|TRBJ1-2
CAWSRGASDLNYGYTF
TGTGCCTGGAGTAGAGGAGCAAGCGATTTAAACTATGGCTACACCTTC
>.|TRBD1|TRBV10-2|TRBJ1-5
CASNRGLGNQPQHF
TGCGCCAGCAACAGGGGGTTGGGCAATCAGCCCCAGCATTTT
>.|.|TRBV6-5|TRBJ2-7
CASSYRGSEQYF
TGTGCCAGCAGTTACCGGGGATCCGAGCAGTACTTC
>.|.|TRBV5-1|TRBJ1-3
CASRREPGNTIYF
TGCGCCAGCCGAAGGGAGCCTGGAAACACCATATATTTT
>.|.|TRBV6-5|TRBJ1-6
CASNPGGGANSPLHF
TGTGCCAGCAACCCGGGTGGGGGGGCTAATTCACCCCTCCACTTT
>.|.|TRBV2|TRBJ2-5
CASSEFTHQETQYF
TGTGCCAGCAGTGAATTCACTCACCAAGAGACCCAGTACTTC
>few|TRBD1|TRBV19|TRBJ1-2
CASKDRGYPGGYTF
TGTGCCAGCAAGGACAGGGGCTATCCTGGGGGCTACACCTTC
>.|.|TRBV6-5|TRBJ1-4
CASSPSATNEKLFF
TGTGCCAGCAGTCCCAGTGCAACTAATGAAAAACTGTTTTTT
>.|TRBD2|TRBV30|TRBJ2-1
CACPGLAGNEQFF
TGTGCCTGCCCCGGACTAGCGGGCAATGAGCAGTTCTTC
>.|TRBD2|TRBV10-2|TRBJ2-3
CASSVLAGDTQYF
TGCGCCAGCAGTGTACTAGCGGGAGATACGCAGTATTTT
>.|TRBD1|TRBV27|TRBJ2-7
CASSQGAVHEQYF
TGTGCCAGCAGCCAGGGGGCCGTCCACGAGCAGTACTTC
>.|.|TRBV6-6|TRBJ2-1
CASRKLNYNEQFF
TGTGCCAGCAGAAAGCTCAACTACAATGAGCAGTTCTTC
>.|.|TRBV5-6|TRBJ2-1
CASSSLPSGLFYNEQFF
TGTGCCAGCAGCTCCCTCCCCAGCGGACTGTTCTACAATGAGCAGTTCTTC
>.|.|TRBV11-2|TRBJ2-2
CASSPDRNTGELFF
TGTGCCAGCAGCCCAGATCGGAACACCGGGGAGCTGTTTTTT